The 32 T cell receptor beta chains in this list originate from one sample, sequenced in a study of blood T cell repertoires in COVID-19. Produced via immunoSEQ multiplex PCR; TCRdb's table is partial and in-frame only. The data hold 90,000 to 150,000 clones, with roughly four fifths observed a single time. Specimen: peripheral blood. The receptors here all came from a human donor in a cohort sampled during active COVID-19.

The V gene is TRBV12-2, the J gene TRBJ1-2; TRBD1, the table's D call, lacks a check against the DNA. TRBV12-2 is tagged as a pseudogene. This CDR3 is 16 amino acids long. CDR3 DNA: TGTGCAAGTCGCTCGACCGACAGGGGGGCTTTCTATGGCTACACCTTC. It yields the protein CASRSTDRGAFYGYTF.

The rearrangement uses TRBV28 and TRBJ2-1; D may be TRBD2 (5 bases). V was pared by 5 bases and J by 6 bases, with 14 bases between. The CDR3 has 14 residues. CDR1 and CDR2 from the germline V gene are MDHEN and SYDVKM. CDR3: CASSNGLLSNEQFF. The CDR3 nucleotides are TGTGCCAGCAGTAACGGACTCTTATCCAATGAGCAGTTCTTC.

The rearrangement links TRBV7-6 to TRBJ2-7, with 16 bases that match TRBD2. CDR1 is SGHVS and CDR2 is FNYEAQ in the germline V gene. V shed 2 bases and J 7 bases; nucleotides not matched to a gene: 14. The CDR3 sequence is 19 residues long. Here the CDR3 reads CASSLREGGTSGRAGEQYF. Written as DNA, the CDR3 is TGTGCCAGCAGCTTACGAGAGGGCGGGACTAGCGGGAGGGCCGGGGAGCAGTACTTC.

V usage is TRBV5-1 and J usage is TRBJ1-1; 11 positions agree with TRBD1. Germline V gene sequence: CDR1 SGHRS, CDR2 YFSETQ. The CDR3 consists of 14 residues. The J segment lost 6 bases and the V segment lost 4 bases, leaving 5 bases of the junction unmatched. CDR3 residues: CASSQDRGLPEAFF. CDR3 coding DNA: TGCGCCAGCAGCCAGGACAGGGGGCTACCTGAAGCTTTCTTT.

There are a few counts of this clone. The chain recombines TRBV7-9 with TRBJ1-2; no firm D call. Trimming removed 5 bases at V and 4 bases at J, with 11 bases between. Per the germline V gene, CDR1 is SEHNR and CDR2 is FQNEAQ (reference sequence). The CDR3 is 13 amino acids. The DNA of the CDR3 is TGTGCCAGCAGCCCAGACACGAGCTATGGCTACACCTTC. Amino acids: CASSPDTSYGYTF.

In DNA form, the CDR3 reads TGTGCCAGCAGTTCATCCGGGACATCCCTCGATGAGCAGTTCTTC. Protein: CASSSSGTSLDEQFF. This chain joins TRBV28 and TRBJ2-1; D is possibly TRBD1 (6 bases). The CDR3 is 15 amino acids. Germline V gives CDR1 MDHEN, CDR2 SYDVKM. V lost 4 bases to trimming and J lost 8 bases, with 18 bases between them.

This clone was observed a single time. V usage is TRBV7-9 and J usage is TRBJ2-7; 7 bases are shared with TRBD2. The J segment lost 6 bases and the V segment lost 5 bases, leaving 7 bases of the junction unmatched. The CDR3 length is 13 residues. Germline CDR1 SEHNR, CDR2 FQNEAQ (reference sequence). The CDR3 reads CASSPRLAPEQYF. In nucleotides, the CDR3 is TGTGCCAGCAGCCCCAGACTAGCACCCGAGCAGTACTTC.

This clone was detected only a few times. V usage is TRBV5-5 and J usage is TRBJ2-3, with 8 bases lining up with TRBD2. Germline CDR1 reads SGHKS; CDR2 reads YYEKEE (reference sequence). V dropped 3 bases and J dropped 5; count of bases not matched to a gene: 5. The CDR3 loop spans 14 amino acids. DNA for the CDR3: TGTGCCAGCAGCTATGGACTAGCCCGAGATACGCAGTATTTT. It translates to CASSYGLARDTQYF.

The chain uses TRBV24-1 and TRBJ2-1; D is possibly TRBD2 (5 bases). With 3 bases removed from V and 6 bases from J, the gap between germline ends came to 14 bases. Germline V gene lookup returns CDR1 KGHDR and CDR2 SFDVKD. This CDR3 has 15 amino acids. The CDR3 loop is CATSDRTVGSNEQFF. The CDR3 DNA reads as TGTGCCACCAGTGATCGGACTGTGGGGTCCAATGAGCAGTTCTTC.

This chain uses TRBV9 with TRBJ2-7; tentatively, D is TRBD2 (5 bases). CDR1 SGDLS and CDR2 YYNGEE come from the germline V gene. The CDR3 has 16 amino acids. Trimming took off 0 bases at V and 0 bases at J, with 13 bases between the two ends. The CDR3 DNA reads TGTGCCAGCAGCGTAGCAGCGGACGTGAGCTCCTACGAGCAGTACTTC. It is translated as CASSVAADVSSYEQYF.

The rearrangement joins TRBV28 to TRBJ1-1; D may be TRBD1 (5 bases). Between the trimmed V and J ends, which lost 5 bases and 1 base, there was a span of 14 bases. The germline V gene encodes CDR1 MDHEN and CDR2 SYDVKM. The CDR3 runs to 15 residues. The CDR3 sequence is CASSQGGARNTEAFF. The CDR3 bases are TGTGCCAGCAGTCAAGGAGGGGCTAGGAACACTGAAGCTTTCTTT.

The rearrangement joins TRBV5-1 to TRBJ2-3; possible D gene TRBD1, 5 bases. From germline, CDR1 is SGHRS and CDR2 YFSETQ. The CDR3 has 18 residues. Trimming took 0 bases from V and 4 from J, leaving 21 bases between them. The CDR3 here is CASSLDFLVRQGSDTQYF. The CDR3 region has the DNA TGCGCCAGCAGCTTGGATTTTCTCGTCCGGCAGGGCTCAGATACGCAGTATTTT.

The chain couples TRBV6-2 or TRBV6-3 to TRBJ2-2; no definite D call. Germline loops: CDR1 MNHEY, CDR2 SVGEGT. V gave up 3 bases and J gave up 7 bases, with 9 bases separating them. The CDR3 is 13 amino acids. CDR3 DNA sequence: TGTGCCAGCAGTTATCGAGAGGTCGGGGAGCTGTTTTTT. This translates into CASSYREVGELFF.

The gene calls are TRBV11-1 and TRBJ1-1; 9 nucleotides agree with TRBD1. The CDR3 contains 13 residues. Trimming removed 5 bases from V and 8 bases from J; junction bases left unmatched: 6. Germline V gene sequence: CDR1 SGHAT, CDR2 FQDESV (reference sequence). The CDR3 DNA reads as TGTGCCAGCAGCCCGGACAGGGGAATGGAAGCTTTCTTT. It specifies CASSPDRGMEAFF.

The chain carries TRBV9 and TRBJ2-5; 7 nucleotides agree with TRBD2. The CDR3 is made up of 16 amino acids. The V segment lost 0 bases and the J segment 5 bases; nucleotides outside the gene matches: 10. Germline CDR1 and CDR2: SGDLS and YYNGEE. CDR3 protein: CASSVGGGGGVETQYF. DNA for the CDR3: TGTGCCAGCAGCGTAGGGGGAGGCGGGGGTGTCGAGACCCAGTACTTC.

This clone was seen a single time. V usage is TRBV4-3 and J usage is TRBJ1-6, with D perhaps matching TRBD1 (5 bases). The V and J ends lost 1 base and 8 bases respectively, with 6 bases between them. The CDR3 sequence is 13 residues long. Germline CDR1 LGHNA, CDR2 YSLEER. The CDR3 DNA reads as TGCGCCAGCAGCCAAGGACAGTATTCACCCCTCCACTTT. It codes for CASSQGQYSPLHF.

J is TRBJ1-2 and V is TRBV5-5, with 7 bases aligning to TRBD1. Trimming cost V 4 bases and J 5 bases; bases outside gene matches: 2. This CDR3 comprises 12 residues. Germline CDR1 is SGHKS and CDR2 is YYEKEE (reference sequence). CDR3: CASSPQGYGYTF. Written as DNA, the CDR3 is TGTGCCAGCAGCCCACAGGGGTATGGCTACACCTTC.

The V call is TRBV20-1, the J call TRBJ1-4; D remains ambiguous. Trimming left V 0 bases short and J 14 bases short, with 10 bases between. The CDR3 is 11 amino acids. CDR1 and CDR2 (germline): DFQATT, SNEGSKA (reference sequence). The CDR3 DNA is TGCAGTGCTAGAGATGTCGGGTTTCTGTTTTTT. Its translation: CSARDVGFLFF.

V usage is TRBV25-1 and J usage is TRBJ1-4; 9 bases align to TRBD1. The CDR3 has 15 residues. Trimming cost V 8 bases and J 5 bases; bases outside gene matches: 9. The germline V gene encodes CDR1 MGHDK and CDR2 SYGVNS. The CDR3 loop reads CASGFSGTGNEKLFF. The CDR3 nucleotides are TGTGCCAGCGGATTTTCCGGGACAGGGAATGAAAAACTGTTTTTT.

The gene calls are TRBV4-2 and TRBJ2-1, with 9 nucleotides matching TRBD2. Looked up from germline, CDR1 is LGHNA and CDR2 is YNFKEQ. With V trimmed by 0 bases and J by 2 bases, 2 bases remained unmatched. This CDR3 spans 16 amino acids. The CDR3 bases are TGTGCCAGCAGCCAAGAGACTAGCGGAACCTACAATGAGCAGTTCTTC. Protein: CASSQETSGTYNEQFF.

This chain connects TRBV7-2 to TRBJ2-7, with D possibly TRBD2 on 6 matching bases. The CDR3 consists of 12 residues. CDR1 and CDR2 from the germline V gene are SGHTA and FQGNSA. The V end was cut by 5 bases, the J end by 6 bases, with 11 bases between. CDR3 coding DNA: TGTGCCAGCAGCGTTCGACTAGGCGAGCAGTACTTC. This codes for CASSVRLGEQYF.

The chain couples TRBV5-1 to TRBJ1-4; D ambiguous. CDR1 is SGHRS, CDR2 YFSETQ, per germline. The germline V and J ends were trimmed by 2 bases and 5 bases, with 16 bases remaining between them. The CDR3 loop spans 16 amino acids. CDR3 sequence (DNA): TGCGCCAGCAGCTTCTTAGCGTGGCAAGCAAATGAAAAACTGTTTTTT. This encodes CASSFLAWQANEKLFF.

The V and J genes are TRBV9 and TRBJ1-2, with no clear D. V was clipped by 5 bases and J by 1 base, with 9 bases between them. The CDR3 consists of 13 residues. Germline V CDR1 and CDR2: SGDLS, YYNGEE. CDR3 protein: CASRNTDNYGYTF. The CDR3 DNA sequence: TGTGCCAGCAGGAATACAGATAACTATGGCTACACCTTC.

This clone was found once. CDR3 in amino acids: CASSPGNTDRFTDTQYF. The CDR3, as DNA: TGTGCCAGCAGCCCCGGTAACACAGACAGGTTCACAGATACGCAGTATTTT. The chain carries TRBV2 and TRBJ2-3; D might be TRBD1 (6 bases). Germline loops: CDR1 SNHLY, CDR2 FYNNEI. The V and J ends lost 6 bases and 2 bases respectively, with 21 bases between them. There are 17 residues in the CDR3.

Regarding this clone: This CDR3 is also generated by other DNA sequences in the sample. The V call is TRBV19, the J call TRBJ2-7, with TRBD2 matching 8 bases. Germline trimming cut 5 bases from V and 4 bases from J; bases unmatched to any gene: 7. Looked up from germline, CDR1 is LNHDA and CDR2 is SQIVND (reference sequence). The CDR3 is 14 residues long. The CDR3 reads CASSSGSGTYEQYF. The CDR3 nucleotides read TGTGCCAGTAGTTCGGGTAGCGGGACTTACGAGCAGTACTTC.

This sequence joins TRBV13 and TRBJ1-1; no firm D call. This CDR3 comprises 13 residues. Trimming took off 3 bases at V and 1 base at J, with 6 bases between the two ends. Germline CDR1 reads PRHDT; CDR2 reads FYEKMQ (reference sequence). This CDR3 is CASSLNRNTEAFF. The CDR3 DNA is TGTGCCAGCAGCTTGAACAGGAACACTGAAGCTTTCTTT.

The chain is built from TRBV29-1 and TRBJ2-3; possibly TRBD2 for D (6 bases). CDR1 is SQVTM, CDR2 ANQGSEA, per germline. Trimming cost V 6 bases and J 2 bases, with 12 bases left between them. This CDR3 has 13 amino acids. DNA for the CDR3: TGCAGCGTGTATCCGGGACTCACAGATACGCAGTATTTT. It specifies CSVYPGLTDTQYF.

The rearrangement links TRBV28 to TRBJ2-1; D is undetermined. V gave up 7 bases and J gave up 3 bases, with 4 bases separating them. This CDR3 contains 11 residues. Germline lookup yields CDR1 MDHEN and CDR2 SYDVKM. CDR3 sequence: CASTIYNEQFF. CDR3 bases: TGTGCCAGCACAATCTACAATGAGCAGTTCTTC.

The rearrangement uses TRBV7-9 and TRBJ2-7, with a weak D call TRBD2 (5 bases). Germline loops: CDR1 SEHNR, CDR2 FQNEAQ (reference sequence). Trimming cost V 1 base and J 6 bases, with 10 bases left between them. This CDR3 is 13 amino acids long. The CDR3 DNA sequence: TGTGCCAGCAGCTTAGAGCGGAACTCCGAGCAGTACTTC. Translated: CASSLERNSEQYF.

The genes are TRBV7-2 and TRBJ1-1, with D possibly being TRBD1 (6 bases). The V end was cut by 3 bases, the J end by 1 base, with 12 bases between. The CDR3 has 15 amino acids. The germline V gene has CDR1 SGHTA and CDR2 FQGNSA. CDR3 sequence (DNA): TGTGCCAGCAGCTTGCCACAGGGTGGGAACACTGAAGCTTTCTTT. Its translation is CASSLPQGGNTEAFF.

There are a few counts of this clone. V is TRBV4-1 and J is TRBJ2-2; D is undetermined. The ends were cut back, 1 base at V and 2 bases at J, with 8 bases in the middle. CDR1 is MGHRA and CDR2 is YSYEKL in the germline V gene. The CDR3 runs to 15 residues. CDR3 residues: CASSQVGSNTGELFF. The CDR3 DNA is TGCGCCAGCAGCCAAGTGGGCAGTAACACCGGGGAGCTGTTTTTT.

The gene calls are TRBV6-5 and TRBJ2-3; TRBD1 matches 7 bases. V gave up 6 bases and J gave up 2 bases; unmatched junction bases: 5. Germline V gene lookup returns CDR1 MNHEY and CDR2 SVGAGI. The CDR3 has 14 residues. The CDR3 protein is CASREGAITDTQYF. The CDR3 DNA reads as TGTGCCAGCAGAGAGGGGGCTATCACAGATACGCAGTATTTT.